Listed here are 23 T cell receptor beta chains from one sample, sequenced in a study of blood T cell repertoires in COVID-19. Method: immunoSEQ multiplex PCR; TCRdb's copy keeps in-frame clones and lacks some. The table lists more than 110,000 clones, 88% of them singletons. Sequencing was done on a sample of peripheral blood. The origin of the receptors is a middle-aged man with active or convalescent COVID-19.

This clone was seen once. This chain joins TRBV2 and TRBJ1-4, with 8 bases aligning to TRBD1. V shed 4 bases and J 7 bases; nucleotides not matched to a gene: 5. Germline lookup yields CDR1 SNHLY and CDR2 FYNNEI. The CDR3 covers 14 residues. The CDR3 DNA sequence: TGTGCCAGCAGTGGGACAGGGCAGGCTGAAAAACTGTTTTTT. Encoded protein: CASSGTGQAEKLFF.

J is TRBJ2-7 and V is TRBV25-1; 8 nucleotides agree with TRBD2. The junction had 7 bases not matched to a gene; V was cut back by 3 bases and J by 0 bases. The CDR3 has 16 amino acids. CDR1 is MGHDK and CDR2 is SYGVNS in the germline V gene. The CDR3: CASSDRGTSGSYEQYF. As DNA, the CDR3 is TGTGCCAGCAGTGATAGGGGTACTAGCGGCTCCTACGAGCAGTACTTC.

The chain has TRBV6-4 and TRBJ2-7; tentatively, D is TRBD1 (6 bases). The germline V and J ends were trimmed by 0 bases and 8 bases, with 11 bases remaining between them. In germline, CDR1 is MRHNA, CDR2 SNTAGT. CDR3 size: 13 residues. CDR3 DNA: TGTGCCAGCAGTGACTCGATTGGGGGCAAGCAGTACTTC. This translates into CASSDSIGGKQYF.

The chain links TRBV19 to TRBJ2-2, with D possibly being TRBD2 (7 bases). This CDR3 contains 15 residues. The ends were cut back, 7 bases at V and 6 bases at J, with 18 bases in the middle. Germline CDR1 reads LNHDA; CDR2 reads SQIVND (reference sequence). CDR3 DNA sequence: TGTGCCAGTACCCCCCGGGGGGCTGAGTCCGGGGAGCTGTTTTTT. It translates to CASTPRGAESGELFF.

This chain uses TRBV9 with TRBJ1-1; D is uncertain. Germline V CDR1 and CDR2: SGDLS, YYNGEE. This CDR3 is 14 amino acids long. V lost 0 bases, J lost 0 bases, and 6 bases lay in between. The DNA of the CDR3 is TGTGCCAGCAGCGTAGCCCAGGTGAACACTGAAGCTTTCTTT. This sequence encodes CASSVAQVNTEAFF.

This clone is a singleton in its sample. CDR3 bases: TGTGCCAGCTCACCATCGGGTTGGCGGAGCTCCTACAATGAGCAGTTCTTC. Translating gives CASSPSGWRSSYNEQFF. The chain links TRBV18 to TRBJ2-1; no firm D call. V was clipped by 2 bases and J by 0 bases, with 14 bases between them. CDR3 length: 17 residues. Germline assignment: CDR1 KGHSH and CDR2 LQKENI.

J is TRBJ2-5 and V is TRBV19; 7 bases map to TRBD1. J gave up 0 bases and V 5 bases, and 6 bases lay outside the gene matches. The CDR3 consists of 15 residues. Germline V lookup: CDR1 LNHDA, CDR2 SQIVND (reference sequence). The CDR3 DNA reads as TGTGCCAGTAGTGCCGGGACAGTGTACCAAGAGACCCAGTACTTC. Translated, it gives CASSAGTVYQETQYF.

The chain recombines TRBV7-3 with TRBJ2-1; D perhaps matches TRBD1 (5 bases). Trimming removed 5 bases from V and 3 bases from J, with 11 bases in between. The CDR3 spans 14 residues. From germline, CDR1 is SGHTA and CDR2 FQGTGA. This CDR3 is CASSPGQGYNEQFF. The DNA for the CDR3 is TGTGCCAGCAGCCCTGGGCAGGGCTACAATGAGCAGTTCTTC.

The chain uses TRBV10-3 and TRBJ2-7, with 9 bases aligning to TRBD1. This CDR3 spans 15 amino acids. V shed 1 base and J 4 bases; nucleotides not matched to a gene: 5. Germline V gene lookup returns CDR1 ENHRY and CDR2 SYGVKD. The CDR3 sequence: CAISEFPGQGYEQYF. CDR3 DNA: TGTGCCATCAGTGAGTTTCCGGGACAGGGTTACGAGCAGTACTTC.

The genes are TRBV6-5 and TRBJ1-6; D unresolved. Trimming took off 0 bases at V and 8 bases at J, with 14 bases between the two ends. The CDR3 has 16 amino acids. Germline V gives CDR1 MNHEY, CDR2 SVGAGI. The CDR3 spells CASSYSGGIEDSPLHF. In DNA, the CDR3 is TGTGCCAGCAGTTACTCGGGAGGCATAGAGGATTCACCCCTCCACTTT.

This rearrangement joins TRBV5-1 to TRBJ1-5; 9 nucleotides align to TRBD1. This CDR3 spans 13 amino acids. With V trimmed by 5 bases and J by 5 bases, 2 bases remained unmatched. Germline V gene data show CDR1 as SGHRS and CDR2 as YFSETQ. The CDR3: CASSRTGDQPQHF. The DNA of the CDR3 is TGCGCCAGCAGTCGGACAGGGGATCAGCCCCAGCATTTT. The full variable domain, rest sourced from reference TRBV5-1 and TRBJ1-5, is KAGVTQTPRYLIKTRGQQVTLSCSPISGHRSVSWYQQTPGQGLQFLFEYFSETQRNKGNFPGRFSGRQFSNSRSEMNVSTLELGDSALYLCASSRTGDQPQHFGDGTRLSIL.

V usage is TRBV19 and J usage is TRBJ2-7; 11 bases match TRBD1. J gave up 2 bases and V 5 bases, and 5 bases lay outside the gene matches. The CDR3 runs 15 residues. The germline V gene encodes CDR1 LNHDA and CDR2 SQIVND (reference sequence). The CDR3 DNA sequence: TGTGCCAGTAGTCCCGGGACAGGGGGGCCCTACGAGCAGTACTTC. Its translation is CASSPGTGGPYEQYF. The full variable domain, completed using reference TRBV19 and TRBJ2-7, is DGGITQSPKYLFRKEGQNVTLSCEQNLNHDAMYWYRQDPGQGLRLIYYSQIVNDFQKGDIAEGYSVSREKKESFPLTVTSAQKNPTAFYLCASSPGTGGPYEQYFGPGTRLTVT.

The chain employs TRBV10-3 and TRBJ1-5, with D tentatively TRBD1 (6 bases). CDR1 ENHRY and CDR2 SYGVKD come from the germline V gene. This CDR3 comprises 13 residues. V was clipped by 6 bases and J by 7 bases, with 13 bases between them. The CDR3 DNA follows: TGTGCCATCAGCGCAGGGGAGGGACAGCCCCAGCATTTT. It is translated as CAISAGEGQPQHF.

The rearrangement joins TRBV5-1 to TRBJ2-7; 7 nucleotides agree with TRBD1. J gave up 3 bases and V 0 bases, and 6 bases lay outside the gene matches. The CDR3 consists of 15 residues. Germline-derived CDR1 and CDR2 are SGHRS and YFSETQ. Written as DNA, the CDR3 is TGCGCCAGCAGCTTGGCAGGGGGTCCGCTCTACGAGCAGTACTTC. Residues: CASSLAGGPLYEQYF.

The chain couples TRBV5-6 to TRBJ2-1; 10 nucleotides line up with TRBD2. The CDR3 runs to 17 residues. Germline loops: CDR1 SGHDT, CDR2 YYEEEE. V dropped 4 bases and J dropped 1; count of bases not matched to a gene: 8. The CDR3 reads CASSPLDSGRSYNEQFF. The DNA for the CDR3 is TGTGCCAGCAGCCCCCTCGATAGCGGGAGGTCCTACAATGAGCAGTTCTTC. Combining the CDR3 with reference TRBV5-6 and TRBJ2-1 gives the whole variable domain DAGVTQSPTHLIKTRGQQVTLRCSPKSGHDTVSWYQQALGQGPQFIFQYYEEEERQRGNFPDRFSGHQFPNYSSELNVNALLLGDSALYLCASSPLDSGRSYNEQFFGPGTRLTVL.

The genes are TRBV24-1 and TRBJ1-4; 7 bases are shared with TRBD1. The CDR3 is 13 residues long. Germline CDR1 KGHDR, CDR2 SFDVKD. With V trimmed by 12 bases and J by 3 bases, 6 bases remained unmatched. CDR3 in DNA: TGTGCCGCCTCAGGGGGAGCTAATGAAAAACTGTTTTTT. It translates to CAASGGANEKLFF.

The chain uses TRBV28 and TRBJ2-2, with a tentative D call TRBD1 (5 bases). Trimming pared 5 bases from V and 0 bases from J, leaving 10 bases between. CDR3 length equals 15 residues. Germline V gene lookup returns CDR1 MDHEN and CDR2 SYDVKM. CDR3 loop: CASSSRAANTGELFF. CDR3 in DNA: TGTGCCAGCAGTAGCAGGGCCGCGAACACCGGGGAGCTGTTTTTT.

This clone was observed once. The CDR3 coding sequence is TGTGCCACCAGTGACCCGACAGGGGTTGAGGGCTACACCTTC. Its protein is CATSDPTGVEGYTF. The chain joins TRBV24-1 to TRBJ1-2, with 8 bases fitting TRBD1. Germline CDR1 KGHDR, CDR2 SFDVKD. Germline trimming cut 4 bases from V and 8 bases from J; bases unmatched to any gene: 8. The CDR3 spans 14 residues.

V and J are TRBV18 and TRBJ2-1; D may be TRBD2 (5 bases). The CDR3 has 15 amino acids. Germline loops: CDR1 KGHSH, CDR2 LQKENI. The germline V and J ends were trimmed by 0 bases and 2 bases, with 8 bases remaining between them. The DNA for the CDR3 is TGTGCCAGCTCACCACCAAGCGGAACCTACAATGAGCAGTTCTTC. Translating gives CASSPPSGTYNEQFF.

The V gene is TRBV15, the J gene TRBJ2-3, with D possibly matching TRBD2 (6 bases). The CDR3 runs 18 residues. Germline V gene sequence: CDR1 LNHNV, CDR2 YYDKDF (reference sequence). V lost 1 base and J lost 2, with 19 bases in between. In nucleotides, the CDR3 is TGTGCCACCAGCAGAGCCCCTAAAGTAGCGGACTACACAGATACGCAGTATTTT. It yields the protein CATSRAPKVADYTDTQYF.

The chain has TRBV2 and TRBJ2-3; 10 positions agree with TRBD2. This CDR3 is built from 15 residues. Per germline, CDR1 SNHLY and CDR2 FYNNEI. The V gene end was trimmed by 6 bases and the J gene end by 3 bases; junction bases not matched to a gene: 6. The CDR3 DNA reads as TGTGCCAGCAGCGACCCGGGACTAGCGACAGATACGCAGTATTTT. The encoded protein is CASSDPGLATDTQYF.

The chain joins TRBV7-9 to TRBJ1-2, with 7 bases aligning to TRBD1. The CDR3 is made up of 15 amino acids. Germline trimming cut 1 base from V and 3 bases from J; bases unmatched to any gene: 5. Germline V gene lookup returns CDR1 SEHNR and CDR2 FQNEAQ (reference sequence). The CDR3 reads CASSLDWQGDYGYTF. As DNA, the CDR3 is TGTGCCAGCAGCTTAGATTGGCAGGGGGACTATGGCTACACCTTC.

This chain joins TRBV7-3 and TRBJ2-3; D might be TRBD1 (6 bases). V dropped 5 bases and J dropped 0 bases, with 18 bases sitting between them. CDR3 size: 17 residues. Germline CDR1 is SGHTA and CDR2 is FQGTGA. In DNA, the CDR3 is TGTGCCAGCAGCCCGAACGGACAGACCTTTAGCACAGATACGCAGTATTTT. It translates to CASSPNGQTFSTDTQYF.